The T cell receptor beta chain described here comes from a study of blood T cell repertoires in COVID-19. Whole-study context: Sources were T cells, B-cell-depleted T cells, or PBMCs; the material itself was cDNA or gDNA.

In the authors' workflow: Cell counts per sample came from amplifying reference gene primers. The data were produced by immunoSEQ multiplex PCR, yet TCRdb's version contains in-frame clones alone and is incomplete. That table gives V, J and clone size, and the DNA gave D and trimming. The sample contains around 110,000 clones, 71% of which appear only once. V shed 6 bases, J shed 11 bases, and the junction held 7 bases outside the gene matches. The CDR3 has 12 residues. CDR1 and CDR2 (germline): MDHEN, SYDVKM. Source material: peripheral blood. This receptor was taken from a human donor with acute or convalescent COVID-19. The donor label of this sample is uncertain. The chain combines TRBV28 with TRBJ1-1; the match to TRBD1 covers 9 bases. The CDR3 region has the DNA TGTGCCAGCAGGGGACAGGGCCAATTCGCTTTCTTT. As protein: CASRGQGQFAFF.